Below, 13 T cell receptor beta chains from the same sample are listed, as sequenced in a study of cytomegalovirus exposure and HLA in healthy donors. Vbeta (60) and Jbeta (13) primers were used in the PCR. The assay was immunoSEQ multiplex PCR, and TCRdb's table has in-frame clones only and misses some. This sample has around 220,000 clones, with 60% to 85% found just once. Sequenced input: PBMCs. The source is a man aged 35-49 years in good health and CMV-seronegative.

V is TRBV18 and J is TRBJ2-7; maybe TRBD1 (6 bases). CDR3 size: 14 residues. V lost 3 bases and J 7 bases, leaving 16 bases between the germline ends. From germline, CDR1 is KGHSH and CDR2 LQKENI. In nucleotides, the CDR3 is TGTGCCAGCTCACCCCGACAGGACCTTAGGGAGCAGTACTTC. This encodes CASSPRQDLREQYF.

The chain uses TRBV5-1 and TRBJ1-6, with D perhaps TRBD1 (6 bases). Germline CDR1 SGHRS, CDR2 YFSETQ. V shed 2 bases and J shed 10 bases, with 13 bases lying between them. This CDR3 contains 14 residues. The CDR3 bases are TGCGCCAGCAGCTTCAGGGGTTTCGGATCACCCCTCCACTTT. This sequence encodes CASSFRGFGSPLHF. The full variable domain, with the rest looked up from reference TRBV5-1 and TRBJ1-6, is KAGVTQTPRYLIKTRGQQVTLSCSPISGHRSVSWYQQTPGQGLQFLFEYFSETQRNKGNFPGRFSGRQFSNSRSEMNVSTLELGDSALYLCASSFRGFGSPLHFGNGTRLTVT.

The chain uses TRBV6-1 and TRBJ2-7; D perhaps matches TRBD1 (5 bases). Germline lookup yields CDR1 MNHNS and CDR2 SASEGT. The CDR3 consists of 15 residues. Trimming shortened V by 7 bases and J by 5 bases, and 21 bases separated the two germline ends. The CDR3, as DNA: TGTGCCAGCAACTTGGGAATACAGGATATCCACGAGCAGTACTTC. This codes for CASNLGIQDIHEQYF.

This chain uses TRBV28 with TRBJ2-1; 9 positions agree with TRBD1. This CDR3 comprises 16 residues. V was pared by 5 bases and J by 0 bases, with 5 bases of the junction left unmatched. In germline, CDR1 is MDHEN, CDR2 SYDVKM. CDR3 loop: CASSGEDRGSYNEQFF. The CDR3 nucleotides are TGTGCCAGCAGTGGGGAGGACAGGGGCTCCTACAATGAGCAGTTCTTC. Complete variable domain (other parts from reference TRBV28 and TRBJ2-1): DVKVTQSSRYLVKRTGEKVFLECVQDMDHENMFWYRQDPGLGLRLIYFSYDVKMKEKGDIPEGYSVSREKKERFSLILESASTNQTSMYLCASSGEDRGSYNEQFFGPGTRLTVL.

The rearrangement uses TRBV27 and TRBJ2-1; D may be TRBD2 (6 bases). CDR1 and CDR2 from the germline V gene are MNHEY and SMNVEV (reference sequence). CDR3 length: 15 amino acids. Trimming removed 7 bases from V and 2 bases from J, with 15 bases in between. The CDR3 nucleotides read TGTGCCAGCACCGACCGTGCGGGACCCTACAATGAGCAGTTCTTC. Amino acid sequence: CASTDRAGPYNEQFF.

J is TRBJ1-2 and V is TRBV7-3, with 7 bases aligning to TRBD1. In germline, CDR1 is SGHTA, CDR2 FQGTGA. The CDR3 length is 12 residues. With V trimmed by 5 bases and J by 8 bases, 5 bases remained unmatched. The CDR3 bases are TGTGCCAGCAGCACAGGGGTCGGCGGCTACACCTTC. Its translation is CASSTGVGGYTF.

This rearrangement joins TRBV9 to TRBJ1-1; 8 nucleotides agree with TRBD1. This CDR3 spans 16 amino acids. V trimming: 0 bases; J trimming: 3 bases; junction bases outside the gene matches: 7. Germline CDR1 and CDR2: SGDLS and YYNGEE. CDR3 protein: CASSVGQGKFDTEAFF. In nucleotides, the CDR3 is TGTGCCAGCAGCGTAGGACAGGGGAAATTTGACACTGAAGCTTTCTTT.

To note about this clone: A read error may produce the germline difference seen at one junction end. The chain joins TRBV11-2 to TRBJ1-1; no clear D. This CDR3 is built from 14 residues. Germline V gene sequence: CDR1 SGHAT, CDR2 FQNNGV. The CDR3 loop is CASSLGSANAEAFF. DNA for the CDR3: TGTGCCAGCAGCTTAGGGTCAGCGAACGCTGAAGCTTTCTTT.

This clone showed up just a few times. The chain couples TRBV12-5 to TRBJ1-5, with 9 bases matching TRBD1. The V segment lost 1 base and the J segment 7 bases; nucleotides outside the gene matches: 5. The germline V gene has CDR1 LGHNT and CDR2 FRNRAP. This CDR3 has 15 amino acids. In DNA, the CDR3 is TGTGCTAGTGGTTTGGACTCGACAGGGGGACAGCCCCAGCATTTT. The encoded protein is CASGLDSTGGQPQHF.

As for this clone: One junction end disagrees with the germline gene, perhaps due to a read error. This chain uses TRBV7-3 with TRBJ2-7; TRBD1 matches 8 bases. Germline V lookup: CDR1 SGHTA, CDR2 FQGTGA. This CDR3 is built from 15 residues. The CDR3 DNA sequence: TGTGCCAGCAGCTTTGACAGGGGCCCCCTCTACGTGCAGTACTTC. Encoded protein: CASSFDRGPLYVQYF.

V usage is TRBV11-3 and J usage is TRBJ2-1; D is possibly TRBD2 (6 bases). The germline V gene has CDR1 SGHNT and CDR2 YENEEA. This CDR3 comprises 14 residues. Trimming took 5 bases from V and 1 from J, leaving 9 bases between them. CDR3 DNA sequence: TGTGCCAGCAGCGGCCGGGGGTCCTACAATGAGCAGTTCTTC. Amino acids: CASSGRGSYNEQFF.

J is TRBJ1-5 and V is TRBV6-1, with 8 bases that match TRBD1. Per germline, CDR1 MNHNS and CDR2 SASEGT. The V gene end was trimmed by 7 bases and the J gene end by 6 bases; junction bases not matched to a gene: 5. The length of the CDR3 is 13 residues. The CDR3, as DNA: TGTGCCAGCACAGGGACAGGACGTCAGCCCCAGCATTTT. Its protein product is CASTGTGRQPQHF.

The CDR3 region is CASSFWTASQPQHF. In DNA form, the CDR3 reads TGTGCCAGCAGCTTTTGGACAGCATCCCAGCCCCAGCATTTT. The J gene is TRBJ1-5, the V gene TRBV5-6; tentatively, D is TRBD1 (6 bases). Germline-derived CDR1 and CDR2 are SGHDT and YYEEEE. V lost 2 bases, J lost 7 bases, and 13 bases lay in between. CDR3 length: 14 residues.